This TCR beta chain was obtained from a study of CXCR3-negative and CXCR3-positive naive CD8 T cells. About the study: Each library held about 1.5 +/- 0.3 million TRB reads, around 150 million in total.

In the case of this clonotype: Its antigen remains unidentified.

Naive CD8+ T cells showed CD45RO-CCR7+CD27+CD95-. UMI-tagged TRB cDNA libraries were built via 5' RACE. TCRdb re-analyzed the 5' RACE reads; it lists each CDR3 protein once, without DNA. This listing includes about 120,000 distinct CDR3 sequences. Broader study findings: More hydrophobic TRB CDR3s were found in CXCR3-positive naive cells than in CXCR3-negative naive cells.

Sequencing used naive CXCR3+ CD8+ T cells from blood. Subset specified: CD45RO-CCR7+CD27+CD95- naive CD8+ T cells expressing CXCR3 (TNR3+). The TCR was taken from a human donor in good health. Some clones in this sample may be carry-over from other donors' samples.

The CDR3 sequence is CASSSTTGGAVTDTQYF. The rearrangement links TRBV7-9 to TRBJ2-3; the D call of TRBD1 rests on TCRdb alone, since no DNA is present to check it. This CDR3 has 17 amino acids. From germline, CDR1 is SEHNR and CDR2 FQNEAQ (reference sequence).